Below, one T cell receptor (beta chain) is given with its context. This clone is labeled medium-sized (0.01 to 0.1%). Its antigen is still unknown. No base qualities exist here, and no much larger clone lies one base off it. This sample stems from a study of tumor-infiltrating lymphocytes in localized non-small cell lung cancer (dated by TCRdb to the early 2020s). Regarding the complete study: The cohort covered several histologies, both smokers and never-smokers, and patients whose samples were collected after neoadjuvant chemotherapy. Each patient contributed resected tumor tissue and uninvolved lung tissue from the same patient, described as non-adjacent to the tumor. TCR sequencing was one of several integrated assays, alongside flow cytometry, multiplex immunofluorescence, RNA-seq, exome sequencing and proteomics, applied to the same patients. The overall ICON cohort was composed of about 150 surgical patients with localized non-small cell lung cancer whose tumors were resected. A total of 55 patients were part of the paired comparison of immunoSEQ T-cell fraction between tumor and uninvolved lung.

Enrollment in ICON was initiated in April 2016, and the last patient was enrolled in late 2018. In a subcohort of approximately 76 patients, fresh tumor and matched uninvolved tissue were collected for in-depth immune analyses, with TCR sequencing among those analyses. DNA for TCR sequencing was isolated from bulk tissue, and no cell sorting was done. Study-wide findings and limitations: Because different assays used different pieces of the same tissue, technical variation could not be distinguished from intratumor heterogeneity. Since assay coverage differed from patient to patient depending on how much tissue was available, TCR sequencing was done for only a subset of the cohort. Tumor T-cell fraction from TCR sequencing was not associated with recurrence-free survival (p = 0.61). No difference in TCR-derived T-cell fraction was observed between the flow cytometry-defined immunotypes IM1 (good prognosis) and IM2 (poor prognosis). Consistent with immunofluorescence CD3 counts, TCRbeta sequencing supported greater T cell infiltration in tumors than in uninvolved lung tissue.

CDR3 length: 14 amino acids, cysteine to phenylalanine. Here the CDR3 DNA is all that survives: 42 bases in frame from base 1. The germline V and J ends show losses of 6 bases and 3 bases respectively, and no gene match explains 4 bases of the junction. Reading the germline V gene gives CDR1 MDHEN and CDR2 SYDVKM. TCR sequencing with the immunoSEQ assay provided the T-cell fraction in tumor and uninvolved lung tissue. In the original analysis: For survival analysis, patients were split into high (upper tertile) and low (lower two tertiles) T-cell fraction groups and compared by log-rank test. A signed-rank test was used to test differences in T-cell fraction between paired tumor and uninvolved lung samples. Sourced from immuneACCESS, this table was stored by TCRdb with only in-frame sequences that have V and J called. A share of the clones is absent; for the studies checked, an unresolved V gene accounts for under half, and the remainder has no known explanation. V, J and clone size are taken as reported in that table, and D and trimming were inferred from the DNA itself. This sample has tens of thousands of clones in its table, and nearly 70% of those were observed once. Together, the top ten hold about 15% of the sample.

The source material was lung tumor tissue. The TCR originated in a human donor with non-small cell lung cancer. The chain links TRBV28 with TRBJ2-2; 7 central nucleotides agree with TRBD1. The CDR3 amino acid sequence is: CASRTGSDTGELFF. Read as DNA, the sequence is TGTGCCAGCAGGACAGGGTCGGACACCGGGGAGCTGTTTTTT.